The 16 T cell receptor beta chains listed next were all sequenced from one sample in a study of CD8 T cells in ankylosing spondylitis. TCRdb itself ran the 5' RACE reads through MiXCR, one entry per CDR3 protein. The data show about 36,000 distinct CDR3 sequences, with about 6% seen just once and approximately 12% held by the top ten. The material sequenced was blood, either unsorted or a sorted T cell fraction (not recorded which). Every receptor here comes from a male donor with ankylosing spondylitis or in good health (not recorded which).

This clonotype has ten or more counts. The V call is TRBV7-9, the J call TRBJ2-3, with D possibly being TRBD1 (5 bases). CDR1 and CDR2 (germline): SEHNR, FQNEAQ (reference sequence). V gave up 5 bases and J gave up 1 base, with 13 bases separating them. The CDR3 totals 15 residues. The DNA for the CDR3 is TGTGCCAGCAGCCAGACAGAAAAGGGCACAGATACGCAGTATTTT. Protein sequence: CASSQTEKGTDTQYF.

This clonotype has at least ten counts. The chain joins TRBV7-3 to TRBJ2-1; 8 bases line up with TRBD1. Germline V gene data show CDR1 as SGHTA and CDR2 as FQGTGA. This CDR3 spans 13 amino acids. V trimming: 3 bases; J trimming: 8 bases; junction bases outside the gene matches: 3. The CDR3 reads CASSFPGGDEQFF. The DNA of the CDR3 is TGTGCCAGCAGCTTCCCAGGGGGCGATGAGCAGTTCTTC.

This clonotype appeared many times. The CDR3 spells CASSLSGKQFF. CDR3 nucleotides: TGTGCCAGCAGTTTATCCGGGAAGCAGTTCTTC. The chain combines TRBV27 with TRBJ2-1; D is possibly TRBD2 (5 bases). V lost 0 bases to trimming and J lost 11 bases, with 5 bases between them. This CDR3 comprises 11 residues. Germline V gene lookup returns CDR1 MNHEY and CDR2 SMNVEV (reference sequence).

This clonotype was observed many times. The V gene is TRBV4-1, the J gene TRBJ1-1; D perhaps matches TRBD1 (6 bases). Per the germline V gene, CDR1 is MGHRA and CDR2 is YSYEKL. The length of the CDR3 is 15 residues. The germline V and J ends were trimmed by 6 bases and 1 base, with 15 bases remaining between them. CDR3 amino acids: CASRPPTGWNTEAFF. The CDR3 DNA reads TGCGCCAGCAGGCCCCCTACAGGGTGGAACACTGAAGCTTTCTTT.

This clonotype was observed at least ten times. The V gene is TRBV5-1, the J gene TRBJ2-7; D not resolved. The germline CDR1 and CDR2 sequences are SGHRS and YFSETQ. V was shortened by 4 bases and J by 2 bases, with 13 bases between the two germline ends. The CDR3 extends over 14 amino acids. The CDR3 loop reads CASSLETDTYEQYF. For the CDR3, the DNA is TGCGCCAGCAGCCTAGAGACTGATACCTACGAGCAGTACTTC.

This clonotype appeared many times. The rearrangement joins TRBV5-1 to TRBJ1-1; 7 bases are a match to TRBD1. J lost 3 bases, V lost 2 bases, and 4 bases had no gene match. This CDR3 contains 14 residues. Germline V CDR1 and CDR2: SGHRS, YFSETQ. The CDR3 bases are TGCGCCAGCAGCTTACAGGGGTTGGACACTGAAGCTTTCTTT. This sequence encodes CASSLQGLDTEAFF.

This clonotype appeared a few times. A read error may be the cause here, since a much bigger clone is one base away. The J gene is TRBJ2-1, the V gene TRBV28, with a weak D call TRBD2 (7 bases). The germline V gene encodes CDR1 MDHEN and CDR2 SYDVKM. Trimming stripped 2 bases from V and 8 bases from J, with 10 bases between. The length of the CDR3 is 13 residues. In nucleotides, the CDR3 is TGTGCCAGCAGTTTAGGGGGGGGCGATGAGCAGTTCTTC. Encoded protein: CASSLGGGDEQFF.

This clonotype was detected many times. This chain connects TRBV3-1 to TRBJ1-1; no clear D gene. The CDR3 is 12 residues long. The germline gives CDR1 LGHDT, CDR2 YNNKEL (reference sequence). Trimming left V 3 bases short and J 1 base short, with 3 bases between. The CDR3 spells CASSQANTEAFF. CDR3 DNA sequence: TGTGCCAGCAGCCAGGCGAACACTGAAGCTTTCTTT.

Worth noting for this clonotype: A much larger clone is a single base away; this may be a read error. The chain carries TRBV7-2 and TRBJ1-5; D not certain. Germline CDR1 SGHTA, CDR2 FQGNSA. The CDR3 is 15 amino acids. The CDR3 sequence is CDSSLEGGINQPQHF. CDR3 DNA: TGTGACAGCAGCTTAGAAGGAGGAATCAATCAGCCCCAGCATTTT.

This clonotype was seen many times. This chain connects TRBV12-5 to TRBJ2-1, with D unresolved. Germline assignment: CDR1 LGHNT and CDR2 FRNRAP. V was shortened by 1 base and J by 9 bases, with 4 bases between the two germline ends. The CDR3 runs to 11 residues. CDR3: CASGLGGEQFF. The CDR3 DNA follows: TGTGCTAGTGGTTTGGGGGGTGAGCAGTTCTTC.

This clonotype was seen repeatedly, ten times or more. The V call is TRBV24-1, the J call TRBJ2-2, with D possibly TRBD2 on 5 matching bases. This CDR3 region has 14 residues. V was cut by 2 bases and J by 5 bases, with 8 bases left in between. The germline V gene has CDR1 KGHDR and CDR2 SFDVKD. CDR3 region: CATSDSWETGELFF. The CDR3 DNA reads as TGTGCCACCAGTGATTCTTGGGAGACCGGGGAGCTGTTTTTT.

In this sample, this clonotype turned up many times. The CDR3 is CASSPGQGITNEKLFF. The CDR3 nucleotides are TGTGCCAGCAGCCCCGGACAGGGGATAACTAATGAAAAACTGTTTTTT. The genes are TRBV7-9 and TRBJ1-4; 9 positions match TRBD1. Looked up from germline, CDR1 is SEHNR and CDR2 is FQNEAQ (reference sequence). Germline trimming cut 5 bases from V and 1 base from J; bases unmatched to any gene: 5. There are 16 residues in the CDR3.

In this sample, this clonotype turned up many times. This sequence joins TRBV5-1 and TRBJ1-5; D is unclear. CDR3 length equals 14 residues. Germline values: CDR1 SGHRS, CDR2 YFSETQ. Trimming removed 0 bases from V and 6 bases from J, with 10 bases in between. CDR3 loop: CASSLEGFGQPQHF. CDR3 DNA: TGCGCCAGCAGCTTGGAGGGCTTCGGTCAGCCCCAGCATTTT.

This clonotype was seen repeatedly, ten times or more. V usage is TRBV4-2 and J usage is TRBJ1-3, with D uncertain. Trimming took 2 bases from V and 0 from J, leaving 11 bases between them. There are 16 residues in the CDR3. From germline, CDR1 is LGHNA and CDR2 YNFKEQ. Written as DNA, the CDR3 is TGTGCCAGCAGCCAAAATAGGCTCTCCTCTGGAAACACCATATATTTT. As protein: CASSQNRLSSGNTIYF.

Details on this clonotype: A much larger clone lies one base from this, so it may be a read error. In DNA form, the CDR3 reads TGTGCCAGCAGTTACAATGGAGAGACCCGGTACTTC. Its protein product is CASSYNGETRYF. The chain combines TRBV6-5 with TRBJ2-5; D is unresolved. CDR3 length: 12 residues. Per the germline V gene, CDR1 is MNHEY and CDR2 is SVGAGI.

The sample holds many counts of this clonotype. The rearrangement links TRBV19 to TRBJ1-2; TRBD1 agrees at 7 bases. Germline assignment: CDR1 LNHDA and CDR2 SQIVND (reference sequence). CDR3 length: 15 residues. J was trimmed by 1 base and V by 3 bases; bases with no gene match: 5. The CDR3: CASSIARGINYGYTF. DNA of the CDR3: TGTGCCAGTAGTATCGCCAGGGGGATTAACTATGGCTACACCTTC. Full variable domain (outside the CDR3, taken from reference TRBV19 and TRBJ1-2): DGGITQSPKYLFRKEGQNVTLSCEQNLNHDAMYWYRQDPGQGLRLIYYSQIVNDFQKGDIAEGYSVSREKKESFPLTVTSAQKNPTAFYLCASSIARGINYGYTFGSGTRLTVV.